Below, 14 T cell receptor beta chains from the same sample are listed, as sequenced in a study of blood T cell repertoires in COVID-19 (dated by TCRdb to the early 2020s). Receptor amplification or capture employed the immunoSEQ multiplex PCR assay. TCRdb limited this immuneACCESS table to in-frame rearrangements with V and J called. A share of clones is missing; checked studies link under half to unresolved V genes, and the rest is unexplained. The sample table contains approximately 300,000 clones; only one count was recorded for about nine tenths of them. Jointly, the top ten make up 3.5% to 4.5% of the sample. Material: PBMCs or T cells enriched from blood (not recorded which). These receptors were collected from a man younger than 45 who had recovered from COVID-19.

This clone was counted once. This rearrangement joins TRBV7-2 to TRBJ2-5, with 8 bases lining up with TRBD2. This CDR3 contains 16 residues. Trimming took 2 bases from V and 1 from J; bases not matched to a gene: 6. From germline, CDR1 is SGHTA and CDR2 FQGNSA. This CDR3 reads CASSLTLGTSQETQYF. In nucleotides, the CDR3 is TGTGCCAGCAGCTTAACCCTGGGGACTAGCCAAGAGACCCAGTACTTC.

This clone has only one observation. The V call is TRBV30, the J call TRBJ1-1; 8 nucleotides agree with TRBD1. CDR3 size: 18 residues. The ends lost 0 bases at V and 0 bases at J; junction bases unmatched: 12. Per the germline V gene, CDR1 is GTSNPN and CDR2 is SVGIG (reference sequence). CDR3 region: CAWSVRAGGFRMNTEAFF. The CDR3 coding sequence is TGTGCCTGGAGTGTACGGGCAGGGGGCTTTCGCATGAACACTGAAGCTTTCTTT.

The chain couples TRBV14 to TRBJ2-5; D is undetermined. The ends were cut back, 4 bases at V and 6 bases at J, with 18 bases in the middle. Per germline, CDR1 SGHDN and CDR2 FVKESK. There are 15 residues in the CDR3. CDR3 in DNA: TGTGCCAGCAGCCGTACGGTCCGCAATGAGCAGACCCAGTACTTC. It is translated as CASSRTVRNEQTQYF. Filled out from reference TRBV14 and TRBJ2-5, the complete variable domain reads EAGVTQFPSHSVIEKGQTVTLRCDPISGHDNLYWYRRVMGKEIKFLLHFVKESKQDESGMPNNRFLAERTGGTYSTLKVQPAELEDSGVYFCASSRTVRNEQTQYFGPGTRLLVL.

This sequence joins TRBV5-5 and TRBJ1-6; D not certain. The CDR3 length is 15 residues. The V end lost 5 bases, the J end lost 4 bases, and 13 bases lay between the germline ends. Germline assignment: CDR1 SGHKS and CDR2 YYEKEE (reference sequence). The CDR3 DNA sequence: TGTGCCAGCAGTATGGGGAGCGGATATAATTCACCCCTCCACTTT. The encoded protein is CASSMGSGYNSPLHF.

The chain employs TRBV5-4 and TRBJ2-1; a possible D gene is TRBD2 (5 bases). Germline V gene lookup returns CDR1 SGHNT and CDR2 YYREEE (reference sequence). The CDR3 has 13 amino acids. Deletions cut 1 base from V and 5 bases from J, with 7 bases between. DNA for the CDR3: TGTGCCAGCAGCTTGAACGGGAACAATGAGCAGTTCTTC. This encodes CASSLNGNNEQFF.

The V and J genes are TRBV27 and TRBJ2-2; the match to TRBD1 covers 12 bases. The V gene's germline CDR1 is MNHEY and CDR2 SMNVEV (reference sequence). The CDR3 runs 14 residues. Unmatched junction bases numbered 7, after V lost 8 bases and J lost 9 bases. CDR3 bases: TGTGCCAGCGGGCCTGGGACAGGGGGCAGGGAGCTGTTTTTT. Translating gives CASGPGTGGRELFF.

CDR3 amino acids: CASSPGRDRAFF. For the CDR3, the DNA is TGTGCCAGCAGTCCGGGCCGGGACAGAGCTTTCTTT. This rearrangement joins TRBV12-3 or TRBV12-4 to TRBJ1-1; 7 bases are a match to TRBD1. The V segment lost 5 bases and the J segment 10 bases; nucleotides outside the gene matches: 7. The CDR3 spans 12 residues.

This clone was counted once. Other DNA sequences in this specimen translate into the identical CDR3. The V gene is TRBV27, the J gene TRBJ2-7; TRBD1 matches 8 bases. Per the germline V gene, CDR1 is MNHEY and CDR2 is SMNVEV (reference sequence). J gave up 2 bases and V 6 bases, and 3 bases lay outside the gene matches. There are 13 residues in the CDR3. CDR3 sequence (DNA): TGTGCCAGCAGGAGGACAGGGACCTACGAGCAGTACTTC. Translation gives CASRRTGTYEQYF.

The chain combines TRBV5-6 with TRBJ2-7, with 8 positions matching TRBD1. The CDR3 is 17 residues long. Germline assignment: CDR1 SGHDT and CDR2 YYEEEE. The junction had 13 bases not matched to a gene; V was cut back by 3 bases and J by 2 bases. CDR3 bases: TGTGCCAGCAGCTCCGGAGTGACAGGGGTAAGTCCCTACGAGCAGTACTTC. Protein product: CASSSGVTGVSPYEQYF.

J is TRBJ1-4 and V is TRBV27, with D perhaps TRBD1 (6 bases). Germline CDR1 reads MNHEY; CDR2 reads SMNVEV (reference sequence). The CDR3 has 15 amino acids. V was cut by 5 bases and J by 0 bases, with 10 bases left in between. The CDR3, as DNA: TGTGCCAGCAGTGGGACATTTGCAACTAATGAAAAACTGTTTTTT. It translates to CASSGTFATNEKLFF. The full variable domain, with the rest looked up from reference TRBV27 and TRBJ1-4, is EAQVTQNPRYLITVTGKKLTVTCSQNMNHEYMSWYRQDPGLGLRQIYYSMNVEVTDKGDVPEGYKVSRKEKRNFPLILESPSPNQTSLYFCASSGTFATNEKLFFGSGTQLSVL.

V and J are TRBV5-1 and TRBJ1-2, with D possibly being TRBD1 (5 bases). The CDR3 length is 14 residues. V lost 4 bases and J lost 4, with 14 bases in between. Looked up from germline, CDR1 is SGHRS and CDR2 is YFSETQ. As DNA, the CDR3 is TGCGCCAGCAGCCGCGGGGCGGATGTCTATGGCTACACCTTC. It translates to CASSRGADVYGYTF.

The J gene is TRBJ1-1, the V gene TRBV5-1, with 7 bases lining up with TRBD1. The CDR3 has 16 residues. V lost 0 bases, J lost 2 bases, and 7 bases stayed unmatched. CDR1 SGHRS and CDR2 YFSETQ come from the germline V gene. The CDR3 DNA reads TGCGCCAGCAGCTTGGGGCGGGACAGATTAAACACTGAAGCTTTCTTT. This encodes CASSLGRDRLNTEAFF.

The chain has TRBV11-3 and TRBJ2-1; 7 bases are a match to TRBD1. CDR1 and CDR2 (germline): SGHNT, YENEEA. J lost 7 bases, V lost 5 bases, and 11 bases had no gene match. This CDR3 has 15 amino acids. CDR3 sequence reads: CASSKRQGRGNEQFF. CDR3 in DNA: TGTGCCAGCAGCAAGAGACAGGGTAGGGGTAATGAGCAGTTCTTC.

This chain uses TRBV6-5 with TRBJ2-5; TRBD2 matches 8 bases. The CDR3 length is 14 residues. Germline V CDR1 and CDR2: MNHEY, SVGAGI. The ends lost 4 bases at V and 2 bases at J; junction bases unmatched: 3. The CDR3: CASSSSGGQETQYF. The CDR3 region has the DNA TGTGCCAGCAGTTCCAGCGGGGGACAAGAGACCCAGTACTTC.